This TCR beta chain was sequenced for a study of early T cells in non-severe SARS-CoV-2 infection listed by TCRdb under 2021. Background for the entire study: Because TCR sequencing relied on bulk RNA taken from unsorted whole blood, pairing of alpha and beta chains was not possible.

The germline V and J ends show losses of 3 bases and 3 bases respectively, and no gene match explains 4 bases of the junction. The CDR3 runs 15 residues from the cysteine to the phenylalanine. Left in the record is the CDR3 DNA by itself, 45 bases read in frame from the first base. The germline V gene provides CDR1 SNHLY and CDR2 FYNNEI. The library was prepared using 5' RACE. For sequencing, a NextSeq 500 was employed. In the TCR library protocol, unique molecular identifiers were attached to individual cDNA molecules to correct for PCR bias and sequencing error. Both TCR alpha and beta chains were sequenced, and tight co-correlation was observed between alpha and beta sequence abundances in each sample. The authors' analysis ran thus. Decombinator V4 was used to perform V gene, J gene and CDR3 annotation of TCR sequences. Expanded TCRs were defined as changing significantly between any two time points under a Poisson model with p below 0.0001. Abundances of TCRs were expressed as counts per million after normalisation to the total number of TCRs sequenced in each sample. MAIT TCRs were defined by TRAV1-2 paired with TRAJ12, TRAJ20 or TRAJ33, and iNKT TCRs by TRAV10 paired with TRAJ18. VDJdb, accessed 1 November 2021, was searched for CMV, EBV and SARS-CoV-2 annotated TCRs, excluding TCRs annotated for multiple antigens. TCRdb trimmed public reads at Q25 via fastp, called clones via MiXCR and kept in-frame beta chains. CDR3 protein sequences are deduplicated, and each keeps its most common genes and DNA. V and J calls and clone size were set by TCRdb, not the authors. In this sample the table shows roughly 38,000 distinct CDR3 sequences, about 5.5% of which occur a single time. The ten largest clones represent 4% to 4.5% of the sample.

In this sample, this clonotype turned up many times. No antigen is known for it. The input lacks base qualities; no much larger clone sits a single base away. The study was a case-control design nested within a healthcare worker cohort in London, UK, with weekly nasopharyngeal swab PCR tests and blood sampling. Healthcare workers were recruited between 23 and 31 March 2020, during the week of the UK lockdown, and were followed weekly for up to roughly 16 weeks. On the study overall, not on this receptor specifically: VDJdb matching was skewed toward anti-spike CD8 responses and likely underestimated virus-specific expansions by missing private and CD4 specificities.

The sequences come from whole blood, collected at baseline. This receptor was obtained from an adult who was a healthcare worker with PCR-confirmed SARS-CoV-2 infection or an uninfected control (not recorded which). The sequence is built from TRBV2 and TRBJ1-3, with 8 junctional bases fitting TRBD1. The CDR3 region has the sequence CASSDRGPSGNTIYF. The DNA is as follows: TGTGCCAGCAGTGACAGGGGGCCCAGTGGAAACACCATATATTTT.